The present T cell receptor beta chain was sequenced within a study of siplizumab effects on memory and regulatory T cells. This clone has just a few counts. Its antigen is not identified. The CDR3 extends over 14 amino acids. Trimming removed 8 bases from V and 4 bases from J; junction bases left unmatched: 8. Germline CDR1 and CDR2: SGHAT and FQNNGV. Clones were read by immunoSEQ multiplex PCR, and TCRdb kept only the in-frame ones, dropping some. Of under 3,500 clones in the sample, 45% to 55% were seen once. Study results and caveats: Siplizumab conditions gave an average of approximately 70% Treg-derived mappable alloreactive CD4+ clones, versus 25% to 30% for controls. Most alloreactive clones went unmapped to unstimulated subsets; only a minor fraction mapped. Naive T cells appeared more varied than memory cells and looked like key alloresponse contributors.

The authors kept the mixed lymphocyte reaction cells in coculture at 37°C for 5 to 6 days. Material for sequencing was CFSE-low (dividing) CD4+ T cells sorted from an allogeneic mixed lymphocyte reaction. This clonotype was sampled from a human donor in good health; the cells came from an allogeneic mixed lymphocyte reaction. The rearrangement links TRBV11-2 to TRBJ2-1, with 7 bases aligning to TRBD2. The CDR3 loop is CASEGSGNYNEQFF. For the CDR3, the DNA is TGTGCCAGCGAGGGGAGCGGGAATTACAATGAGCAGTTCTTC.